This T cell receptor beta chain comes out of a study of blood T cell repertoires in COVID-19. Study-level background: Specimens from acute and convalescent COVID-19 originated in the United States, Italy and Spain.

Germline values: CDR1 SGHTA, CDR2 FQGNSA. The V gene lost 6 bases and the J gene lost 0 bases, with 9 bases spanning the gap. CDR3 size: 14 residues. TCRdb's copy holds only in-frame clones and misses some; the assay was immunoSEQ multiplex PCR. The sample consists of roughly 400,000 clones, approximately 90% of them appearing once. This clone was picked up a small number of times. Study members were between about 18 and 90 years old and lived in some 22 US regions. Cohort placement rested on clinical history that participants reported themselves. Up to 2 weeks before entering the study, exposed participants had met a COVID-19 case.

This sequence joins TRBV7-2 and TRBJ1-5, with D tentatively TRBD1 (5 bases). The clonotype originates from a woman aged 35 to 49 who had been exposed to COVID-19. The sample consisted of PBMCs or T cells enriched from blood (not recorded which). CDR3 amino acids: CASSPQGSNQPQHF. The CDR3 region has the DNA TGTGCCAGCAGTCCTCAGGGTAGCAATCAGCCCCAGCATTTT. The full variable domain, rest sourced from reference TRBV7-2 and TRBJ1-5, is GAGVSQSPSNKVTEKGKDVELRCDPISGHTALYWYRQSLGQGLEFLIYFQGNSAPDKSGLPSDRFSAERTGGSVSTLTIQRTQQEDSAVYLCASSPQGSNQPQHFGDGTRLSIL.